The 15 T cell receptor beta chains listed next were all sequenced from one sample in a study of shared clonotypes between healthy human individuals. Repertoires were generated with immunoSEQ multiplex PCR, while TCRdb's copy carries only in-frame clones and drops some. The sample shows approximately 470,000 clones, almost 80% of them seen only once. The sequencing sample was made of PBMCs. The receptors shown here come from a woman aged 40 to 50 in good health. Some clones in this sample may be carry-over from other donors' samples.

The sample holds one count of this clone. This chain connects TRBV11-2 to TRBJ2-1, with 15 bases matching TRBD2. Per the germline V gene, CDR1 is SGHAT and CDR2 is FQNNGV. The CDR3 totals 19 residues. V lost 3 bases and J lost 0; bases outside the gene matches: 6. CDR3 nucleotides: TGTGCCAGCAGCTTTAGATTGGGACTAGCGGGAGGCTCCTACAATGAGCAGTTCTTC. Its translation: CASSFRLGLAGGSYNEQFF.

This clone was counted once. The V gene is TRBV5-6, the J gene TRBJ2-5; D unresolved. The V and J ends lost 4 bases and 2 bases respectively, with 15 bases between them. CDR3 length: 15 residues. The germline V gene encodes CDR1 SGHDT and CDR2 YYEEEE. CDR3 amino acids: CASSTSPALQETQYF. The CDR3 nucleotides are TGTGCCAGCAGCACCAGTCCGGCACTGCAAGAGACCCAGTACTTC.

The rearrangement joins TRBV21-1 to TRBJ2-7; TRBD2 is the table's D call, not checked against the DNA. TRBV21-1 is listed as a pseudogene. The CDR3 is made up of 19 amino acids. The CDR3 reads CASSTPNPDPGLGSYEQYF. The CDR3 bases are TGTGCCAGCAGCACACCAAACCCGGATCCGGGACTAGGTTCCTACGAGCAGTACTTC.

The chain recombines TRBV6-1 with TRBJ1-2; TRBD1 matches 8 bases. Germline V lookup: CDR1 MNHNS, CDR2 SASEGT. The CDR3 is 15 residues long. The V gene end was trimmed by 6 bases and the J gene end by 1 base; junction bases not matched to a gene: 7. CDR3 in amino acids: CASRDRGQINYGYTF. CDR3 nucleotide sequence: TGTGCCAGCAGAGACAGGGGCCAGATTAACTATGGCTACACCTTC.

The rearrangement links TRBV30 to TRBJ1-2, with 7 positions matching TRBD1. This CDR3 is built from 12 residues. Losses at the gene ends were 4 bases for V and 8 bases for J; bases not matched to a gene: 7. Germline V CDR1 and CDR2: GTSNPN, SVGIG (reference sequence). This chain's CDR3 is CAWTRGGGGYTF. In nucleotides, the CDR3 is TGTGCCTGGACAAGAGGAGGGGGCGGCTACACCTTC.

This clone was observed a single time. The V gene is TRBV11-1, the J gene TRBJ2-7; D is undetermined. The CDR3 is 15 amino acids. The V end lost 0 bases, the J end lost 0 bases, and 9 bases lay between the germline ends. Germline-derived CDR1 and CDR2 are SGHAT and FQDESV (reference sequence). CDR3 sequence (DNA): TGTGCCAGCAGCTTAGCCGCCAGACCCTCCTACGAGCAGTACTTC. This translates into CASSLAARPSYEQYF.

The J gene is TRBJ1-2, the V gene TRBV27; D is possibly TRBD1 (5 bases). The CDR3 is 12 amino acids. Germline CDR1 reads MNHEY; CDR2 reads SMNVEV (reference sequence). The V end lost 7 bases, the J end lost 7 bases, and 13 bases lay between the germline ends. The DNA for the CDR3 is TGTGCCAGCAAACAGGAACGAAGTGGCTACACCTTC. As protein: CASKQERSGYTF.

This clone was counted only a few times. The chain links TRBV30 to TRBJ2-2; 9 bases line up with TRBD2. The CDR3 has 13 residues. Per germline, CDR1 GTSNPN and CDR2 SVGIG (reference sequence). V was clipped by 7 bases and J by 6 bases; unmatched bases: 6. The CDR3 here is CASSGTLAGELFF. The CDR3 DNA follows: TGTGCCTCTAGCGGGACGTTGGCCGGGGAGCTGTTTTTT.

The CDR3 is CASSAGERVYEQYF. Here the CDR3 DNA reads TGTGCCAGCAGTGCAGGGGAAAGGGTCTACGAGCAGTACTTC. The rearrangement joins TRBV28 to TRBJ2-7; D is possibly TRBD1 (6 bases). This CDR3 has 14 residues. V lost 5 bases, J lost 3 bases, and 14 bases lay in between. CDR1 is MDHEN, CDR2 SYDVKM, per germline. Based on the CDR3 plus reference TRBV28 and TRBJ2-7, the full variable domain is DVKVTQSSRYLVKRTGEKVFLECVQDMDHENMFWYRQDPGLGLRLIYFSYDVKMKEKGDIPEGYSVSREKKERFSLILESASTNQTSMYLCASSAGERVYEQYFGPGTRLTVT.

Written as DNA, the CDR3 is TGTGCCAGCAGCTTAGTATGGACCTACGAGCAGTACTTC. Translated: CASSLVWTYEQYF. The genes are TRBV7-2 and TRBJ2-7; D call uncertain. V was clipped by 1 base and J by 2 bases, with 6 bases between them. Germline V gene lookup returns CDR1 SGHTA and CDR2 FQGNSA. This CDR3 contains 13 residues.

The rearrangement joins TRBV5-5 to TRBJ2-1, with a tentative D call TRBD2 (5 bases). The CDR3 is made up of 19 amino acids. The V gene lost 0 bases and the J gene lost 6 bases, with 25 bases spanning the gap. CDR1 and CDR2 (germline): SGHKS, YYEKEE (reference sequence). This chain's CDR3 is CASSLEYVGAGRGFNEQFF. The CDR3 DNA sequence: TGTGCCAGCAGCTTGGAATACGTCGGAGCAGGTCGGGGTTTCAATGAGCAGTTCTTC.

This clone has just one count. The same CDR3 is also encoded by other DNA sequences in this sample. The chain links TRBV5-1 to TRBJ2-3; the D gene is possibly TRBD2 (6 bases). This CDR3 is 14 amino acids long. The V gene's germline CDR1 is SGHRS and CDR2 YFSETQ. Trimming removed 0 bases at V and 3 bases at J, with 8 bases between. The CDR3 coding sequence is TGCGCCAGCAGCTTGGGGGCGGGGACAGATACGCAGTATTTT. This gives the protein CASSLGAGTDTQYF.

The chain employs TRBV5-6 and TRBJ2-5, with D possibly being TRBD1 (5 bases). The V gene's germline CDR1 is SGHDT and CDR2 YYEEEE. This CDR3 region has 14 residues. Trimming removed 3 bases at V and 4 bases at J, with 13 bases between. The CDR3 sequence is CASSSVGARETQYF. The CDR3 DNA reads TGTGCCAGCAGCTCTGTAGGGGCAAGAGAGACCCAGTACTTC.

The chain's CDR3 is CASSYDTTGWEGYTF. The CDR3 DNA sequence: TGTGCCAGCAGTTACGACACCACAGGGTGGGAAGGCTACACCTTC. The rearrangement joins TRBV6-5 to TRBJ1-2, with a weak D call TRBD1 (6 bases). The CDR3 length is 15 residues. CDR1 is MNHEY and CDR2 is SVGAGI in the germline V gene. V was shortened by 2 bases and J by 8 bases, with 18 bases between the two germline ends.

The genes are TRBV4-2 and TRBJ2-7, with TRBD1 matching 8 bases. V shed 3 bases and J 6 bases; nucleotides not matched to a gene: 4. CDR3 length: 13 amino acids. Germline loops: CDR1 LGHNA, CDR2 YNFKEQ. The CDR3 region has the DNA TGTGCCAGCAGCCAGGACAGGGTGGGCGAGCAGTACTTC. It specifies CASSQDRVGEQYF.